The next 9 T cell receptor beta chains were all read from a single sample in a study of T cell repertoires in cytomegalovirus infection. Each CDR3 protein gets one entry after TCRdb re-called the reads with MiXCR. The table lists about 280,000 distinct CDR3 sequences, under 25% of them singletons. Their specific antigens are unknown. The material was cultured PBMCs, obtained from culture after CMV antigen stimulation. These receptors all come from a human donor in good health (CMV status not recorded). Some clones in this sample may be carry-over from other donors' samples.

The V call is TRBV28, the J call TRBJ2-1; 7 nucleotides line up with TRBD1. Germline V gene lookup returns CDR1 MDHEN and CDR2 SYDVKM. The CDR3 is made up of 11 amino acids. The V segment lost 5 bases and the J segment 12 bases; nucleotides outside the gene matches: 4. DNA for the CDR3: TGTGCCAGCAGTGGGGACAGACGGCAGTTCTTC. This codes for CASSGDRRQFF.

The table lists this clonotype with a few counts. The chain has TRBV19 and TRBJ1-3; the D is unclear. In germline, CDR1 is LNHDA, CDR2 SQIVND (reference sequence). V was cut by 1 base and J by 1 base, with 11 bases left in between. This CDR3 is 16 amino acids long. As DNA, the CDR3 is TGTGCCAGTAGTATAGGCAAACATGTTTCTGGAAACACCATATATTTT. Translating it yields CASSIGKHVSGNTIYF.

This clonotype was detected a few times. This chain links TRBV29-1 with TRBJ2-5; D may be TRBD2 (5 bases). This CDR3 comprises 12 residues. V lost 5 bases, J lost 2 bases, and 9 bases lay in between. CDR1 and CDR2 from the germline V gene are SQVTM and ANQGSEA. CDR3 residues: CSVRDNQETQYF. The CDR3 coding sequence is TGCAGCGTTCGGGATAATCAAGAGACCCAGTACTTC.

In this sample, this clonotype turned up many times. This chain links TRBV7-4 with TRBJ2-7, with TRBD2 matching 9 bases. Trimming removed 7 bases from V and 4 bases from J; junction bases left unmatched: 5. CDR3 length: 13 amino acids. The germline CDR1 and CDR2 sequences are SGHVT and SQSDAQ. CDR3 protein: CASNIAGAYEQYV. The CDR3 nucleotides are TGTGCCAGCAACATAGCGGGGGCTTACGAGCAGTACGTC.

In its sample, this clonotype was seen many times. The chain couples TRBV7-2 to TRBJ2-1; 9 bases are shared with TRBD2. The CDR3 consists of 17 residues. The trim removed 5 bases at V and 3 bases at J, leaving 11 bases unmatched. The germline V gene has CDR1 SGHTA and CDR2 FQGNSA. DNA of the CDR3: TGTGCCAGCAGCCCCCATAGCGGGAGAGGGGTCTACAATGAGCAGTTCTTC. It encodes CASSPHSGRGVYNEQFF.

V usage is TRBV7-2 and J usage is TRBJ2-1; a weak D match, TRBD2 (7 bases). Trimming took off 0 bases at V and 8 bases at J, with 20 bases between the two ends. Germline V lookup: CDR1 SGHTA, CDR2 FQGNSA. The CDR3 runs 17 residues. CDR3 amino acids: CASSLARGRGVVDEQFF. DNA for the CDR3: TGTGCCAGCAGCTTAGCTCGGGGGAGGGGGGTCGTCGATGAGCAGTTCTTC. Variable domain in full (rest from reference TRBV7-2 and TRBJ2-1): GAGVSQSPSNKVTEKGKDVELRCDPISGHTALYWYRQSLGQGLEFLIYFQGNSAPDKSGLPSDRFSAERTGGSVSTLTIQRTQQEDSAVYLCASSLARGRGVVDEQFFGPGTRLTVL.

This clonotype occurred a few times. The chain joins TRBV6-1 to TRBJ2-6; maybe TRBD2 (5 bases). CDR1 is MNHNS, CDR2 SASEGT, per germline. V was clipped by 6 bases and J by 4 bases, with 13 bases between them. This CDR3 region has 15 residues. The CDR3 bases are TGTGCCAGCAGCGAGAGGAGGTCCGGGGCCAACGTCCTGACTTTC. Translating it yields CASSERRSGANVLTF.

The genes are TRBV12-3 or TRBV12-4 and TRBJ2-7, with D unresolved. V dropped 3 bases and J dropped 2 bases, with 5 bases sitting between them. This CDR3 contains 12 residues. In DNA form, the CDR3 reads TGTGCCAGCAGTTTTGATACCTACGAGCAGTACGTC. Translating it yields CASSFDTYEQYV.

At least ten counts were recorded for this clonotype. This CDR3 is CASSAPEGYQETQYF. In DNA form, the CDR3 reads TGTGCCAGCAGTGCCCCAGAGGGGTACCAAGAGACCCAGTACTTC. This rearrangement joins TRBV12-3 or TRBV12-4 to TRBJ2-5; D possibly matches TRBD1 or TRBD2 (5 bases each). Trimming left V 5 bases short and J 0 bases short, with 13 bases between. The CDR3 has 15 amino acids.